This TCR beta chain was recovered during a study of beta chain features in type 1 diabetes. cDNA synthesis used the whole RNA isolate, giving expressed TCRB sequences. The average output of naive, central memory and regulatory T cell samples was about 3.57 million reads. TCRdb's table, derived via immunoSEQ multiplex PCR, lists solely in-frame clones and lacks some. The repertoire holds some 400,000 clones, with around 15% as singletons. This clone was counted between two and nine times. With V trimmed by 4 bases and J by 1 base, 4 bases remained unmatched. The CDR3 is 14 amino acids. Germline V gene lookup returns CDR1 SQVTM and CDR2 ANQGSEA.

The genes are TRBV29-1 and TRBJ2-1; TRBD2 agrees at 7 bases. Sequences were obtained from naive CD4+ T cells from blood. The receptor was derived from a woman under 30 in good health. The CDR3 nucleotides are TGCAGCGTTGGTGGGGGAGGGTCCTACAATGAGCAGTTCTTC. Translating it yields CSVGGGGSYNEQFF.